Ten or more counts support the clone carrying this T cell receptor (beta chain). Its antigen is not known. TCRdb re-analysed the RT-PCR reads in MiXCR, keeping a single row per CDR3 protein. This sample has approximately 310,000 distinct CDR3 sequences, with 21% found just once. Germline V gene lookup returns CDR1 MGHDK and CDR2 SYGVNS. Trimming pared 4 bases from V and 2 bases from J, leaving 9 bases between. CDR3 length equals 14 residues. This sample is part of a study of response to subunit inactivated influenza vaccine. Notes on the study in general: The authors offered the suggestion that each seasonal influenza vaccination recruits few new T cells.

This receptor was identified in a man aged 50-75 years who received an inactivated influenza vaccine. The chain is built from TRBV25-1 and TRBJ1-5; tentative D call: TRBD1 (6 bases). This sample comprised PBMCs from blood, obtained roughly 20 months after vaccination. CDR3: CASSARGGNQPQHF. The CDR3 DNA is TGTGCCAGCAGTGCCAGGGGTGGCAATCAGCCCCAGCATTTT.